This TCR beta chain was sequenced in a study of T cell responses to AZD1222 COVID-19 vaccine. This CDR3 has 15 amino acids. The germline CDR1 and CDR2 sequences are SGHRS and YFSETQ. V lost 3 bases, J lost 3 bases, and 7 bases stayed unmatched. Notes on the study in general: Across spike, vaccine-associated CD4 TCRs were found, dominant at 160-218 and 743-854. Following two doses of AZD1222, Spike-specific TCR breadth and depth rose. There were mostly white British donors and more females than males, and clonal diversity was possibly underestimated.

Remarks on this clone: No antigen is known for it.

The data were produced by immunoSEQ multiplex PCR, yet TCRdb's version contains in-frame clones alone and is incomplete. The sample includes around 58,000 clones, approximately 88% seen only once; the top ten take roughly 15%. The chain combines TRBV5-1 with TRBJ2-7; 9 bases are a match to TRBD1. This clonotype was sampled from an adult who received the AZD1222 COVID-19 vaccine. Material: peripheral blood, obtained 28 days after the second AZD1222 dose. CDR3 nucleotides: TGCGCCAGCAGCTCCCCCGGGACAGGGTACTACGAGCAGTACTTC. Protein sequence: CASSSPGTGYYEQYF.